The entry below describes one T cell receptor beta chain. V was shortened by 4 bases and J by 7 bases, with 5 bases between the two germline ends. Germline V gene data show CDR1 as MNHEY and CDR2 as SVGEGT. The CDR3 spans 11 residues. RNA was extracted with the RNeasy kit, and a quantity of about 0.45 to 1 ug was reverse transcribed using random hexamers. TCRdb redid the calling of the immunoSEQ multiplex PCR reads with MiXCR, one entry per CDR3 protein. The repertoire holds approximately 170,000 distinct CDR3 sequences, with 90% to 95% as singletons. This sample is part of a study of CD8 T cells in Susac syndrome.

Sequencing used CD4+ T cells from PBMCs. The chain joins TRBV6-2 or TRBV6-3 to TRBJ2-1; D ambiguous. This clonotype originated in a human donor in good health. The CDR3 DNA is TGTGCCAGCAGTTTTGGGAATGAGCAGTTCTTC. Its protein product is CASSFGNEQFF.